This TCR beta chain was retrieved from a study of siplizumab effects on memory and regulatory T cells. Overall study findings and caveats: Fewer alloreactive sequences mapped to unstimulated CD4+ memory cells under siplizumab. It seemed that naive T cells were more diverse than memory cells and were major contributors to the alloresponse.

The repertoire was sequenced with immunoSEQ multiplex PCR; TCRdb's copy has only in-frame clones and lacks some. This sample has 70,000 or so clones, with about 90% found just once. Points on this clone: Its matching antigen is unknown.

The sequence was obtained from a human donor in good health. Sequencing used CD8+ T cells sorted from blood.

As DNA, the CDR3 is TGTGCCAGCAGCCCCGGGACGGCCTTTGGCTACACCTTC. Protein sequence: CASSPGTAFGYTF. The chain has TRBV2 and TRBJ1-2, with D possibly matching TRBD1 (5 bases). The CDR3 totals 13 residues. V was cut by 6 bases and J by 7 bases, with 15 bases left in between. CDR1 and CDR2 (germline): SNHLY, FYNNEI.